This passage covers 28 T cell receptor beta chains from one sample sequenced in a study of blood T cell repertoires in COVID-19. This table comes from immunoSEQ multiplex PCR, and its TCRdb copy is limited to in-frame clones, with some not included. The table has under 400,000 clones, roughly 88% seen once; the top ten hold approximately 1.6%. The sample consisted of peripheral blood. The receptor set was obtained from a woman in her 30s with COVID-19, enrolled during active disease.

The J gene is TRBJ2-7, the V gene TRBV2, with 7 bases that match TRBD1. V dropped 6 bases and J dropped 4; count of bases not matched to a gene: 9. Germline assignment: CDR1 SNHLY and CDR2 FYNNEI. The CDR3 covers 14 residues. The CDR3 region is CASSLQGKGYEQYV. CDR3 nucleotides: TGTGCCAGCAGCCTACAGGGGAAGGGGTACGAGCAGTACGTC.

The V gene is TRBV4-2, the J gene TRBJ1-2, with 8 bases that match TRBD1. V shed 0 bases, J shed 7 bases, and the junction held 10 bases outside the gene matches. The CDR3 is 16 amino acids. Germline V gives CDR1 LGHNA, CDR2 YNFKEQ. The CDR3 coding sequence is TGTGCCAGCAGCCAAGATGTTGCCAGGGGGCGAGGTGGCTACACCTTC. It is translated as CASSQDVARGRGGYTF.

J is TRBJ1-1 and V is TRBV7-8, with D maybe TRBD1 (6 bases). Germline loops: CDR1 SGHVS, CDR2 FQNEAQ. The germline V and J ends were trimmed by 5 bases and 6 bases, with 16 bases remaining between them. This CDR3 has 14 residues. The chain's CDR3 is CASSIRTGSAEAFF. DNA of the CDR3: TGTGCCAGCAGCATCCGTACAGGGTCGGCTGAAGCTTTCTTT.

In its sample, this clone was seen a few times. The V call is TRBV5-6, the J call TRBJ2-2; D is uncertain. This CDR3 comprises 14 residues. Germline CDR1 SGHDT, CDR2 YYEEEE. With 0 bases removed from V and 4 bases from J, the gap between germline ends came to 7 bases. The chain's CDR3 is CASSLDSRTGELFF. Written as DNA, the CDR3 is TGTGCCAGCAGCTTGGATTCCCGCACCGGGGAGCTGTTTTTT.

This clone was seen a single time. The chain has TRBV18 and TRBJ2-5; TRBD2 matches at 9 bases. The CDR3 is 16 amino acids. Germline-derived CDR1 and CDR2 are KGHSH and LQKENI. The J segment lost 5 bases and the V segment lost 4 bases, leaving 11 bases of the junction unmatched. The CDR3 sequence is CASSHPPAGGRETQYF. CDR3 nucleotides: TGTGCCAGCTCACACCCTCCAGCGGGGGGACGGGAGACCCAGTACTTC.

The rearrangement links TRBV6-5 to TRBJ1-2; no clear D. V gave up 4 bases and J gave up 4 bases, with 4 bases separating them. The CDR3 is 11 residues long. Germline values: CDR1 MNHEY, CDR2 SVGAGI. For the CDR3, the DNA is TGTGCCAGCAGTTCCGGCTATGGCTACACCTTC. This translates into CASSSGYGYTF.

DNA for the CDR3: TGTGCCAGCAGCCAAGATACCCCAGCGGGGGGCCCGAGCTCCTACAATGAGCAGTTCTTC. Translation: CASSQDTPAGGPSSYNEQFF. The rearrangement joins TRBV4-2 to TRBJ2-1, with 9 bases identical to TRBD2. The V gene end was trimmed by 0 bases and the J gene end by 0 bases; junction bases not matched to a gene: 12. CDR1 LGHNA and CDR2 YNFKEQ come from the germline V gene. This CDR3 has 20 amino acids.

CDR3 coding DNA: TGTGCCAGCAGATACACGGGGGGCACAGATACGCAGTATTTT. This gives the protein CASRYTGGTDTQYF. The gene calls are TRBV27 and TRBJ2-3, with D perhaps matching TRBD2 (6 bases). Germline V gene data show CDR1 as MNHEY and CDR2 as SMNVEV (reference sequence). The CDR3 is 14 amino acids. V shed 6 bases and J shed 1 base, with 11 bases lying between them.

In this sample, this clone turned up a few times. The V call is TRBV6-5, the J call TRBJ1-1; 9 bases fit TRBD1. The CDR3 is 15 amino acids. Trimming removed 4 bases from V and 5 bases from J; junction bases left unmatched: 8. Germline V CDR1 and CDR2: MNHEY, SVGAGI. The CDR3 sequence is CASSWSGTGSTEAFF. CDR3 nucleotides: TGTGCCAGCAGTTGGTCCGGGACAGGGAGTACTGAAGCTTTCTTT.

This clone has just a few counts. This sequence joins TRBV3-1 (or the pseudogene TRBV3-2) and TRBJ1-6; possibly TRBD1 for D (5 bases). Germline-derived CDR1 and CDR2 are LGHDT and YNNKEL (reference sequence). Trimming removed 0 bases at V and 7 bases at J, with 13 bases between. The CDR3 runs 16 residues. The CDR3 sequence: CASSQDRDFWNSPLHF. CDR3 nucleotide sequence: TGTGCCAGCAGCCAAGACAGGGACTTCTGGAATTCACCCCTCCACTTT.

A single count supports this clone. The DNA for the CDR3 is TGTGCCAGCAGCCAAGCCGTCCTCCGGGACACCTATGGCTACACCTTC. It yields the protein CASSQAVLRDTYGYTF. The chain has TRBV3-1 (or the pseudogene TRBV3-2) and TRBJ1-2, with D tentatively TRBD1 (6 bases). The CDR3 has 16 amino acids. Germline V gene lookup returns CDR1 LGHDT and CDR2 YNNKEL (reference sequence). Trimming removed 1 base from V and 4 bases from J, with 16 bases in between.

The rearrangement joins TRBV7-9 to TRBJ1-5; the D is unclear. The V and J ends lost 6 bases and 10 bases respectively, with 13 bases between them. The CDR3 totals 12 residues. CDR1 and CDR2 from the germline V gene are SEHNR and FQNEAQ (reference sequence). The CDR3 loop is CASSSLGGPQHF. For the CDR3, the DNA is TGTGCCAGCAGTTCCCTGGGAGGACCCCAGCATTTT.

The rearrangement links TRBV19 to TRBJ1-5, with 7 bases identical to TRBD1. V trimming: 10 bases; J trimming: 1 base; junction bases outside the gene matches: 1. This CDR3 comprises 12 residues. Per the germline V gene, CDR1 is LNHDA and CDR2 is SQIVND (reference sequence). CDR3: CATRGSNQPQHF. CDR3 sequence (DNA): TGTGCCACCAGGGGGAGCAATCAGCCCCAGCATTTT. The variable domain in full, completed from reference TRBV19 and TRBJ1-5, reads DGGITQSPKYLFRKEGQNVTLSCEQNLNHDAMYWYRQDPGQGLRLIYYSQIVNDFQKGDIAEGYSVSREKKESFPLTVTSAQKNPTAFYLCATRGSNQPQHFGDGTRLSIL.

The chain carries TRBV6-5 and TRBJ1-1; 9 nucleotides match TRBD1. This CDR3 contains 14 residues. Per the germline V gene, CDR1 is MNHEY and CDR2 is SVGAGI. V was pared by 0 bases and J by 11 bases, with 7 bases of the junction left unmatched. The CDR3 DNA reads as TGTGCCAGCAGTTACTCTGGACAGGGGAGTAGGGCTTTCTTT. Amino acids: CASSYSGQGSRAFF.

The chain carries TRBV4-3 and TRBJ2-7, with 10 bases that match TRBD1. Germline V gene data show CDR1 as LGHNA and CDR2 as YSLEER. There are 15 residues in the CDR3. V lost 1 base, J lost 3 bases, and 3 bases stayed unmatched. The CDR3 region has the DNA TGCGCCAGCAGCCAAGGCCGGACAGGGGGCTACGAGCAGTACTTC. This codes for CASSQGRTGGYEQYF.

For the CDR3, the DNA is TGTGCCAGCAGTCAATACGGCACTGAAGCTTTCTTT. Encoded protein: CASSQYGTEAFF. V is TRBV2 and J is TRBJ1-1; no clear D. Germline assignment: CDR1 SNHLY and CDR2 FYNNEI. V was pared by 5 bases and J by 4 bases, with 8 bases between. The CDR3 consists of 12 residues.

The V and J genes are TRBV29-1 and TRBJ2-1, with TRBD2 matching 11 bases. The CDR3 covers 15 residues. CDR1 and CDR2 from the germline V gene are SQVTM and ANQGSEA. V shed 8 bases and J 9 bases; nucleotides not matched to a gene: 15. The CDR3 region is CSLALIAGGPSEQFF. The CDR3 DNA reads TGCAGCCTTGCCCTGATAGCGGGGGGGCCGTCTGAGCAGTTCTTC.

This clone was seen a single time. The rearrangement uses TRBV27 and TRBJ1-2; possible D gene TRBD1, 6 bases. The CDR3 runs to 13 residues. The germline CDR1 and CDR2 sequences are MNHEY and SMNVEV (reference sequence). V was clipped by 6 bases and J by 5 bases, with 13 bases between them. CDR3 sequence (DNA): TGTGCCAGCAGCCCGTGGCAGGGGTATGGCTACACCTTC. This gives the protein CASSPWQGYGYTF.

The rearrangement links TRBV7-2 to TRBJ2-1, with 8 bases lining up with TRBD2. CDR1 is SGHTA, CDR2 FQGNSA, per germline. The trim removed 1 base at V and 5 bases at J, leaving 7 bases unmatched. This CDR3 has 16 amino acids. CDR3 sequence reads: CASSLGGVAGHNEQFF. The CDR3 DNA follows: TGTGCCAGCAGCTTAGGGGGGGTAGCGGGGCACAATGAGCAGTTCTTC.

The V gene is TRBV3-1 (or the pseudogene TRBV3-2), the J gene TRBJ2-5; 12 nucleotides match TRBD1. J was trimmed by 5 bases and V by 2 bases; bases with no gene match: 6. The CDR3 has 16 residues. Germline loops: CDR1 LGHDT, CDR2 YNNKEL (reference sequence). The CDR3 protein is CASSQNVGQGAETQYF. DNA of the CDR3: TGTGCCAGCAGCCAAAATGTGGGACAGGGGGCCGAGACCCAGTACTTC.

This clone has just a few counts. J is TRBJ1-3 and V is TRBV19, with 9 bases aligning to TRBD1. Germline assignment: CDR1 LNHDA and CDR2 SQIVND (reference sequence). The V gene end was trimmed by 8 bases and the J gene end by 3 bases; junction bases not matched to a gene: 8. The CDR3 length is 15 residues. CDR3 region: CASVSRTGDGNTIYF. DNA for the CDR3: TGTGCCAGTGTTTCTCGGACAGGGGATGGAAACACCATATATTTT. The whole variable domain, filled in from reference TRBV19 and TRBJ1-3, reads DGGITQSPKYLFRKEGQNVTLSCEQNLNHDAMYWYRQDPGQGLRLIYYSQIVNDFQKGDIAEGYSVSREKKESFPLTVTSAQKNPTAFYLCASVSRTGDGNTIYFGEGSWLTVV.

The chain links TRBV28 to TRBJ1-1, with 8 bases that match TRBD1. Per germline, CDR1 MDHEN and CDR2 SYDVKM. There are 16 residues in the CDR3. The V gene end was trimmed by 2 bases and the J gene end by 2 bases; junction bases not matched to a gene: 7. The CDR3 nucleotides are TGTGCCAGCAGTTTACTCGGGACAGGCAGAAACACTGAAGCTTTCTTT. Its protein product is CASSLLGTGRNTEAFF.

The chain joins TRBV4-1 to TRBJ2-3; TRBD1 matches at 10 bases. Losses at the gene ends were 2 bases for V and 5 bases for J; bases not matched to a gene: 4. CDR1 is MGHRA and CDR2 is YSYEKL in the germline V gene. The CDR3 extends over 15 amino acids. The DNA for the CDR3 is TGCGCCAGCAGCCAAAGGGGACAGGGGAGAGATACGCAGTATTTT. It is translated as CASSQRGQGRDTQYF.

V is TRBV9 and J is TRBJ2-2, with 8 bases identical to TRBD2. The length of the CDR3 is 18 residues. Per the germline V gene, CDR1 is SGDLS and CDR2 is YYNGEE. J was trimmed by 5 bases and V by 3 bases; bases with no gene match: 15. The CDR3 bases are TGTGCCAGCAGCGCGACTAGCGCCCCATCAAGGGGAACCGGGGAGCTGTTTTTT. Translated: CASSATSAPSRGTGELFF. The variable domain in full, with the rest retrieved from reference TRBV9 and TRBJ2-2, is DSGVTQTPKHLITATGQRVTLRCSPRSGDLSVYWYQQSLDQGLQFLIQYYNGEERAKGNILERFSAQQFPDLHSELNLSSLELGDSALYFCASSATSAPSRGTGELFFGEGSRLTVL.

The chain couples TRBV21-1 to TRBJ1-2. TRBV21-1 is noted as a pseudogene. The CDR3 contains 12 residues. For the CDR3, the DNA is TGTGCCAGCCCCAGGAGGGGCGGGGGCTACACCTTC. Translation gives CASPRRGGGYTF.

This clone was detected only once. The V and J genes are TRBV11-3 and TRBJ2-5; D perhaps matches TRBD1 (5 bases). Looked up from germline, CDR1 is SGHNT and CDR2 is YENEEA. The CDR3 is made up of 15 amino acids. Trimming pared 5 bases from V and 5 bases from J, leaving 18 bases between. DNA for the CDR3: TGTGCCAGCAGCGGCCGGCCAGGGAAAGGGGAGACCCAGTACTTC. Encoded protein: CASSGRPGKGETQYF.

The gene calls are TRBV7-8 and TRBJ1-1, with TRBD1 as a possible D gene (6 bases). The V and J ends lost 6 bases and 7 bases respectively, with 9 bases between them. There are 11 residues in the CDR3. Germline V gene sequence: CDR1 SGHVS, CDR2 FQNEAQ. CDR3: CASRIQGEAFF. CDR3 sequence (DNA): TGTGCCAGCAGGATACAGGGTGAAGCTTTCTTT.

This clone turned up a few times. J is TRBJ1-5 and V is TRBV7-8; D not certain. The ends were cut back, 5 bases at V and 0 bases at J, with 17 bases in the middle. The germline V gene encodes CDR1 SGHVS and CDR2 FQNEAQ. This CDR3 is 17 amino acids long. The CDR3 reads CASSPPGVGNSNQPQHF. As DNA, the CDR3 is TGTGCCAGCAGCCCCCCCGGGGTAGGGAATAGCAATCAGCCCCAGCATTTT. The whole variable domain, filled in from reference TRBV7-8 and TRBJ1-5, reads GAGVSQSPRYKVAKRGQDVALRCDPISGHVSLFWYQQALGQGPEFLTYFQNEAQLDKSGLPSDRFFAERPEGSVSTLKIQRTQQEDSAVYLCASSPPGVGNSNQPQHFGDGTRLSIL.